These 3 T cell receptor beta chains were all obtained from the same sample, sequenced in a study of T cell repertoires in cytomegalovirus infection. TCRdb passed the reads through MiXCR, listing each CDR3 protein once. This sample has about 770,000 distinct CDR3 sequences, with roughly 29% found just once. Antigens for these TCRs are unknown. The sequencing used cultured CD8+ T cells from PBMCs, collected from culture after CMV antigen stimulation. The receptors stem from a human donor in good health (CMV status not recorded). Some clones in this sample may be carry-over from other donors' samples.

This clonotype was found a few times. V gene TRBV6-5 combines with J gene TRBJ2-5; weak D call: TRBD1 (5 bases). V was shortened by 7 bases and J by 6 bases, with 6 bases between the two germline ends. CDR1 is MNHEY and CDR2 is SVGAGI in the germline V gene. The CDR3 extends over 10 amino acids. The CDR3 spells CASKGQTQYF. The CDR3 region has the DNA TGTGCCAGCAAGGGGCAGACCCAGTACTTC.

This clonotype was recorded a few times. The V and J genes are TRBV12-3 or TRBV12-4 and TRBJ2-2; 9 bases match TRBD2. Germline trimming cut 6 bases from V and 6 bases from J; bases unmatched to any gene: 11. This CDR3 spans 16 amino acids. CDR3 protein: CASSPLAGGRAGELFF. CDR3 DNA: TGTGCCAGCAGCCCCCTGGCGGGGGGGCGGGCCGGGGAGCTGTTTTTT.

This clonotype was found a few times. The CDR3 reads CASSPLAGAYEQYF. DNA of the CDR3: TGTGCCAGTTCCCCCCTAGCGGGGGCCTACGAGCAGTACTTC. The chain is built from TRBV19 and TRBJ2-7; TRBD2 matches at 10 bases. The J segment lost 2 bases and the V segment lost 8 bases, leaving 6 bases of the junction unmatched. The germline CDR1 and CDR2 sequences are LNHDA and SQIVND (reference sequence). CDR3 size: 14 residues.